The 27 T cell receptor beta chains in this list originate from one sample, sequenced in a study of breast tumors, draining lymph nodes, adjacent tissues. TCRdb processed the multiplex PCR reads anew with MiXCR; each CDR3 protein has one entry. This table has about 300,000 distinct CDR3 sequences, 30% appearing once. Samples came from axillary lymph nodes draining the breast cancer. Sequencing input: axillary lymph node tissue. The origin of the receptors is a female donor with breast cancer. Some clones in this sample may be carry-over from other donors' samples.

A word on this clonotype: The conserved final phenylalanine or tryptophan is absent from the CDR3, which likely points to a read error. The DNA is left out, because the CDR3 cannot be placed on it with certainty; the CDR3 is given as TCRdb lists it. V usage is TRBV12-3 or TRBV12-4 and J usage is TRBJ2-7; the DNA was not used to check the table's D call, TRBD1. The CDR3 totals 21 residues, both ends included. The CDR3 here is CASSLALGDRGFAGEAPTSST.

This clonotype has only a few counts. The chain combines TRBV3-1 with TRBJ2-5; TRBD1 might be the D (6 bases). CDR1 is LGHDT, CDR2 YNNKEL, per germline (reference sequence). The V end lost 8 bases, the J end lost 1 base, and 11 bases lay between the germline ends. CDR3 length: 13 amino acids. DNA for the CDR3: TGTGCCAGCGGTTGGGGGCCCCAAGAGACCCAGTACTTC. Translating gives CASGWGPQETQYF.

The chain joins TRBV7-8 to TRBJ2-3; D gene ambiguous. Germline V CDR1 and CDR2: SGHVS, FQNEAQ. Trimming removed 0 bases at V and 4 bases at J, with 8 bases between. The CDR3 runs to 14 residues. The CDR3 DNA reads TGTGCCAGCAGCTTAGCCAGATCGTCAGATACGCAGTATTTT. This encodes CASSLARSSDTQYF. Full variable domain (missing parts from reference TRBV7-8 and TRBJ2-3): GAGVSQSPRYKVAKRGQDVALRCDPISGHVSLFWYQQALGQGPEFLTYFQNEAQLDKSGLPSDRFFAERPEGSVSTLKIQRTQQEDSAVYLCASSLARSSDTQYFGPGTRLTVL.

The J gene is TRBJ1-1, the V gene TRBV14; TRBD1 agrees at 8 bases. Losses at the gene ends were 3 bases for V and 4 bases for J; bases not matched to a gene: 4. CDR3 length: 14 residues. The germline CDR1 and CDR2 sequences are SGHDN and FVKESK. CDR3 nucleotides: TGTGCCAGCAGCCAGAGGACAGGGACCACTGAAGCTTTCTTT. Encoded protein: CASSQRTGTTEAFF.

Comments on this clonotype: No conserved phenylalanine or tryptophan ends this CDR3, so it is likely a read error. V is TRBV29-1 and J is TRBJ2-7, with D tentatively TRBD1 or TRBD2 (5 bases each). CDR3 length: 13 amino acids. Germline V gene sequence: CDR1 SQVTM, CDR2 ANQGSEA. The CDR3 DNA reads TGCAGGGGGAGAGGGGCTGACTCCTACGAGCAGTACTGT. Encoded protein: CRGRGADSYEQYC.

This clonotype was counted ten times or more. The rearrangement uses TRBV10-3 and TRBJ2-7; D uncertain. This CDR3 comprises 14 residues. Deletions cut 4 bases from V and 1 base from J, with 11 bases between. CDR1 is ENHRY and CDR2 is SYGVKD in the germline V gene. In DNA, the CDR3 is TGTGCCATCAGTGGAAGGGAAGGGTCCTACGAGCAGTACTTC. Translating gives CAISGREGSYEQYF.

CDR3 bases: TGCAGTGCGTTAATCGGGAGGACCAATGAGCAGTTCTTC. Translation: CSALIGRTNEQFF. The J gene is TRBJ2-1, the V gene TRBV20-1; TRBD2 matches at 7 bases. V shed 6 bases and J 6 bases; nucleotides not matched to a gene: 8. The CDR3 is 13 residues long. Germline assignment: CDR1 DFQATT and CDR2 SNEGSKA (reference sequence).

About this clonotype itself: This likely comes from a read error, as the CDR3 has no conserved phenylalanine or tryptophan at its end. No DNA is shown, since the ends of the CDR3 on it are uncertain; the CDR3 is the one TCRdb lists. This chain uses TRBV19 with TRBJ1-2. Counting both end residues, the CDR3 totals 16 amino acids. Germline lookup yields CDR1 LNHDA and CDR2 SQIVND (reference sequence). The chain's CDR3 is CASSSNWAGSFYGNTS.

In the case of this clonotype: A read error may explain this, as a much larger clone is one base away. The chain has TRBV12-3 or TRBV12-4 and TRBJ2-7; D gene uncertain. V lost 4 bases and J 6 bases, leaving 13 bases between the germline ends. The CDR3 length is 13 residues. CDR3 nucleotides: TGTGCCAGCAGTTCAGAGTTGCTAGGCGAGCAGTACTTC. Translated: CASSSELLGEQYF.

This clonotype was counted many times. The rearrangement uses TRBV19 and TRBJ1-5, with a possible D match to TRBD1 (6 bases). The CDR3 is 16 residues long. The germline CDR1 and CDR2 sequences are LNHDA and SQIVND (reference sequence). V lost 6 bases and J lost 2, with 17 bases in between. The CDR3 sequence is CASRSQGIVGNQPQHF. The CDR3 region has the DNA TGTGCCAGTAGGAGTCAGGGGATTGTAGGCAATCAGCCCCAGCATTTT.

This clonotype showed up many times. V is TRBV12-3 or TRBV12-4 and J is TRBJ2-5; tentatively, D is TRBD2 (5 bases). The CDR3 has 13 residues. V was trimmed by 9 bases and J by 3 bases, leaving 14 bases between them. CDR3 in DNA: TGTGCCAGTGGAGGCTCCGACGAAGAGACCCAGTACTTC. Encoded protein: CASGGSDEETQYF.

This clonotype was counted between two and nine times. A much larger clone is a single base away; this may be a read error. The CDR3 coding sequence is TGCGCCAGCAGCAAGGACATCCTTACCAATAGCAGTCAGCCCCAGCATTTT. Translating gives CASSKDILTNSSQPQHF. The chain joins TRBV5-1 to TRBJ1-5; D is possibly TRBD1 (5 bases). The CDR3 has 17 residues. Germline V gene lookup returns CDR1 SGHRS and CDR2 YFSETQ.

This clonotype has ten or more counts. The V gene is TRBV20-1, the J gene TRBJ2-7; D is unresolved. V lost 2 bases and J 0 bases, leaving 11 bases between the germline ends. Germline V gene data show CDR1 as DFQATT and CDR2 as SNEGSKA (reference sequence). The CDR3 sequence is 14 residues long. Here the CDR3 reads CSARNSRSSYEQYF. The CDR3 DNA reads TGCAGTGCTAGAAATAGCAGGAGCTCCTACGAGCAGTACTTC.

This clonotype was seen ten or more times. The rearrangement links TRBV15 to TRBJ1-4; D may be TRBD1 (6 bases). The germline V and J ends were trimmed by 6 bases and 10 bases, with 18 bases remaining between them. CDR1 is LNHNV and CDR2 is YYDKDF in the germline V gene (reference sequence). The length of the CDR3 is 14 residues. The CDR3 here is CATSVGWGQGKLFF. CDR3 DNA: TGTGCCACCAGTGTCGGGTGGGGGCAGGGAAAACTGTTTTTT.

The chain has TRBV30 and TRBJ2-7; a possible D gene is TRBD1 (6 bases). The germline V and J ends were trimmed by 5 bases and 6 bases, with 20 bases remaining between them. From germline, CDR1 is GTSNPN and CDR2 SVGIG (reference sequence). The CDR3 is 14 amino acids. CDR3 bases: TGTGCCTGGGGCCTTGGGGCAGGGGTCGGCGAGCAGTACTTC. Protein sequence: CAWGLGAGVGEQYF. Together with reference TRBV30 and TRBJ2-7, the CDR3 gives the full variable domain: SQTIHQWPATLVQPVGSPLSLECTVEGTSNPNLYWYRQAAGRGLQLLFYSVGIGQISSEVPQNLSASRPQDRQFILSSKKLLLSDSGFYLCAWGLGAGVGEQYFGPGTRLTVT.

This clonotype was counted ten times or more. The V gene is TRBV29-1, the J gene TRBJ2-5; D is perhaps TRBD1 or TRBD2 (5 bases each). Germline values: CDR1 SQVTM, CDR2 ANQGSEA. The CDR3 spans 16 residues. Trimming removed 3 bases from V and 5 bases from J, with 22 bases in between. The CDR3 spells CSVEVGVAGSGETQYF. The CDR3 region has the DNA TGCAGCGTTGAGGTTGGGGTGGCAGGGAGTGGGGAGACCCAGTACTTC. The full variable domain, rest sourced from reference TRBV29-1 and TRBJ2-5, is SAVISQKPSRDICQRGTSLTIQCQVDSQVTMMFWYRQQPGQSLTLIATANQGSEATYESGFVIDKFPISRPNLTFSTLTVSNMSPEDSSIYLCSVEVGVAGSGETQYFGPGTRLLVL.

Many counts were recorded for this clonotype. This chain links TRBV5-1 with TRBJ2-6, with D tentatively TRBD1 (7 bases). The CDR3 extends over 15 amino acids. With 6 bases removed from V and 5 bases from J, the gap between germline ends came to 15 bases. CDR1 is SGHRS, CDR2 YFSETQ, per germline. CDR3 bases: TGCGCCAGCAATCAGGGGGGCGGAAGGGCCAACGTCCTGACTTTC. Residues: CASNQGGGRANVLTF.

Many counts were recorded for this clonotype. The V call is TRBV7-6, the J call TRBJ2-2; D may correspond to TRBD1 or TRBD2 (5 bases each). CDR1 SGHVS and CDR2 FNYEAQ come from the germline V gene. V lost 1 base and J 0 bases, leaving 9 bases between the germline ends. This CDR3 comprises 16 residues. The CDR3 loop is CASSLGGSANTGELFF. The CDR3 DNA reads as TGTGCCAGCAGCTTAGGGGGGTCGGCGAACACCGGGGAGCTGTTTTTT.

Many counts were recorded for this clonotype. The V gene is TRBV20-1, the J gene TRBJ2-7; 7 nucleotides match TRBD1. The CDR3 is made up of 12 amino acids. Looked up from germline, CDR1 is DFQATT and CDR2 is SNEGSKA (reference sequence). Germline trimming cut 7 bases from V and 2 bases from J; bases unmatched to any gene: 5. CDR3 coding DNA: TGCAGTGTGACAGGGTACGCCTACGAGCAGTACTTC. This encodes CSVTGYAYEQYF.

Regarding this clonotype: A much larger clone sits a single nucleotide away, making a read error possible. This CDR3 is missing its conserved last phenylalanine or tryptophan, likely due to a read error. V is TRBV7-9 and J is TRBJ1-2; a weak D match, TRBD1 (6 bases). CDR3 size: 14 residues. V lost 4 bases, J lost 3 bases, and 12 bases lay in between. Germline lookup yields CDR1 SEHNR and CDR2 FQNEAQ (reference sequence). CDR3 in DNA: TGTGCCAGCAGCTCGGAAGGGGGTTACTATGGCTACACCCTC. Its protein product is CASSSEGGYYGYTL.

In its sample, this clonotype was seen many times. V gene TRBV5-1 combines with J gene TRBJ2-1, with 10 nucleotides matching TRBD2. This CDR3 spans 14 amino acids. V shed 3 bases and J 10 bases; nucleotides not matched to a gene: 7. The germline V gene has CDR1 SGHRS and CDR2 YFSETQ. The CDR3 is CASSSTSGIGEQFF. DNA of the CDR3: TGCGCCAGCAGCTCCACTAGCGGGATAGGCGAGCAGTTCTTC. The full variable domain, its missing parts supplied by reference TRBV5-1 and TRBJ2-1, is KAGVTQTPRYLIKTRGQQVTLSCSPISGHRSVSWYQQTPGQGLQFLFEYFSETQRNKGNFPGRFSGRQFSNSRSEMNVSTLELGDSALYLCASSSTSGIGEQFFGPGTRLTVL.

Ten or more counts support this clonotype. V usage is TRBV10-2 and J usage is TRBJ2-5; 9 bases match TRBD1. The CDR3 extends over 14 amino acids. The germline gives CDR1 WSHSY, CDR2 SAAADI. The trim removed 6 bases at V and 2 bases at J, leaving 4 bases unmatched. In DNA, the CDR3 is TGCGCCAGCAGGGGGACAGGGTCTCAAGAGACCCAGTACTTC. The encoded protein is CASRGTGSQETQYF.

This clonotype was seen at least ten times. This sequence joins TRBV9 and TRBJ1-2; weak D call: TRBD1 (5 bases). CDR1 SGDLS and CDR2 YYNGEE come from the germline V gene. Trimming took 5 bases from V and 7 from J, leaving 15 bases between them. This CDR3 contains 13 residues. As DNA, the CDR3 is TGTGCCAGCAGTGAAAGGGACCTCGGTGGCTACACCTTC. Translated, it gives CASSERDLGGYTF.

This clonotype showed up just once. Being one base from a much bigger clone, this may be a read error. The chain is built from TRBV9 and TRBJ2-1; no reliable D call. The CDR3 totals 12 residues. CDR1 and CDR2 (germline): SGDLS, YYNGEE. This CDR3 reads CASSVDDRKQSF. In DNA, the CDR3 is TGTGCCAGCAGCGTAGATGATAGAAAGCAGTCCTTC.

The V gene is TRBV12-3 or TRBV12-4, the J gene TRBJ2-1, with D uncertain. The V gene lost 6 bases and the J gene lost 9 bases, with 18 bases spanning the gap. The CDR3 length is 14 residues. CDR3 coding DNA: TGTGCCAGCAGCCTCGACCCTACCTACGCTGAGCAGTTCTTC. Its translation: CASSLDPTYAEQFF.

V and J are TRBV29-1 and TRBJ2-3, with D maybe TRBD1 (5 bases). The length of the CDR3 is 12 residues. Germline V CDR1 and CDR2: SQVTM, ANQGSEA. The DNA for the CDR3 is TGCAGTTTAGACAGACGCACAGATACGCAGTATTTT. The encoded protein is CSLDRRTDTQYF.

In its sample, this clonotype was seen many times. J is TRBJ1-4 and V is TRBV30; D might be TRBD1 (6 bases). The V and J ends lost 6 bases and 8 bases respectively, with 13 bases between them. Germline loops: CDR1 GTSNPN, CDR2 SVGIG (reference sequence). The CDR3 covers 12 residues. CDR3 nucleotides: TGTGCCTGCTCATTGGACAGAGAAAAACTGTTTTTT. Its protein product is CACSLDREKLFF.